This entry lists 9 T cell receptor beta chains sequenced from one sample in a study. TCRdb re-called the RT-PCR reads through MiXCR, storing one row per CDR3 protein. The table shows about 680,000 distinct CDR3 sequences, with more than 13% occurring only once. Material for sequencing was memory CD4+ T cells from blood. The source of these receptors is a female donor in good health, serving as a healthy control.

In its sample, this clonotype was seen a few times. This chain links TRBV28 with TRBJ2-7, with TRBD1 identical over 10 bases. The germline gives CDR1 MDHEN, CDR2 SYDVKM. Losses at the gene ends were 5 bases for V and 7 bases for J; bases not matched to a gene: 8. This CDR3 spans 14 amino acids. The chain's CDR3 is CASSGRTGGWEQYF. CDR3 in DNA: TGTGCCAGCAGTGGAAGGACAGGGGGGTGGGAGCAGTACTTC.

This chain joins TRBV20-1 and TRBJ1-2, with 12 bases that match TRBD1. Germline-derived CDR1 and CDR2 are DFQATT and SNEGSKA (reference sequence). The CDR3 runs to 13 residues. Unmatched junction bases numbered 3, after V lost 3 bases and J lost 7 bases. The CDR3 here is CSARTGQGAGYTF. The CDR3 DNA reads as TGCAGTGCTAGGACGGGACAGGGGGCTGGCTACACCTTC.

There are many counts of this clonotype. The chain carries TRBV27 and TRBJ2-7; TRBD1 or TRBD2 may be the D gene (5 bases each). Between the trimmed V and J ends, which lost 7 bases and 0 bases, there was a span of 13 bases. The CDR3 spans 14 residues. Germline CDR1 and CDR2: MNHEY and SMNVEV (reference sequence). DNA of the CDR3: TGTGCCAGCAAACCGGGACGCCTCTCCTACGAGCAGTACTTC. It translates to CASKPGRLSYEQYF.

V and J are TRBV24-1 and TRBJ2-1; 8 bases align to TRBD1. The germline V gene encodes CDR1 KGHDR and CDR2 SFDVKD. The CDR3 covers 17 residues. The J segment lost 2 bases and the V segment lost 3 bases, leaving 8 bases of the junction unmatched. The CDR3, as DNA: TGTGCCACCAGTGATGCGACAGGGGAAAGCCCCTACAATGAGCAGTTCTTC. It encodes CATSDATGESPYNEQFF.

In this sample, this clonotype turned up many times. The chain carries TRBV12-3 or TRBV12-4 and TRBJ1-2, with D perhaps TRBD1 (6 bases). The V end was cut by 2 bases, the J end by 6 bases, with 13 bases between. The CDR3 is made up of 14 amino acids. The CDR3 spells CASSLRGASHGYTF. The CDR3 DNA is TGTGCCAGCAGTTTAAGGGGGGCGTCTCATGGCTACACCTTC.

This clonotype was observed a handful of times. The rearrangement joins TRBV27 to TRBJ2-1, with TRBD2 as a possible D gene (5 bases). The CDR3 covers 15 residues. From germline, CDR1 is MNHEY and CDR2 SMNVEV (reference sequence). Trimming left V 7 bases short and J 0 bases short, with 13 bases between. The CDR3 region has the DNA TGTGCCAGCAAAGAGGCGAGGGCCTCCTACAATGAGCAGTTCTTC. Translating gives CASKEARASYNEQFF.

Concerning this clonotype itself: No DNA is shown, since the ends of the CDR3 on it are uncertain; the CDR3 is the one TCRdb lists. The V gene is TRBV6-5, the J gene TRBJ2-1. Per the germline V gene, CDR1 is MNHEY and CDR2 is SVGAGI. The CDR3 spans 13 residues, counting both ends. CDR3 amino acids: CASSSSEYNEQFF.

The rearrangement uses TRBV10-3 and TRBJ2-7, with TRBD1 matching 9 bases. The CDR3 loop spans 15 amino acids. V dropped 5 bases and J dropped 2; count of bases not matched to a gene: 7. In germline, CDR1 is ENHRY, CDR2 SYGVKD. This chain's CDR3 is CAISPGTGSTYEQYF. The CDR3 DNA is TGTGCCATCAGTCCCGGGACAGGGTCTACCTACGAGCAGTACTTC.

This chain links TRBV20-1 with TRBJ1-2; tentative D call: TRBD1 (6 bases). V lost 2 bases to trimming and J lost 1 base, with 11 bases between them. The length of the CDR3 is 14 residues. Germline V gives CDR1 DFQATT, CDR2 SNEGSKA (reference sequence). CDR3 region: CSARPTGINYGYTF. Here the CDR3 DNA reads TGCAGTGCTAGACCGACAGGAATTAACTATGGCTACACCTTC.